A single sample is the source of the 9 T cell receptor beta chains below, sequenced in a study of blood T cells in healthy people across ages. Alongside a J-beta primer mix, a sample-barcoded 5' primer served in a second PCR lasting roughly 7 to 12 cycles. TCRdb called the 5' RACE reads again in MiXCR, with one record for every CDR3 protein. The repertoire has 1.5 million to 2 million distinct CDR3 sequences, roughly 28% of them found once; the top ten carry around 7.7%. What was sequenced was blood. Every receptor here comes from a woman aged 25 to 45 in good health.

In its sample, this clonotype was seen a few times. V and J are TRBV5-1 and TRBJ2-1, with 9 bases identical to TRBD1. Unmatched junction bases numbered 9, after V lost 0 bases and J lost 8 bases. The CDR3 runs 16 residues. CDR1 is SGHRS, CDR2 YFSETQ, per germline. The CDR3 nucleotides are TGCGCCAGCAGCTTGGAGGGACAGGGTAAGAAGGATGAGCAGTTCTTC. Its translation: CASSLEGQGKKDEQFF.

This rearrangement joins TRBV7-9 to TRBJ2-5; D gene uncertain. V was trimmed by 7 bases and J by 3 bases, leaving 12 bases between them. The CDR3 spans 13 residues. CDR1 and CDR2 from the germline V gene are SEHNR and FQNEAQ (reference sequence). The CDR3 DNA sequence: TGTGCCAGCACCCCCTCTTCAGAAGAGACCCAGTACTTC. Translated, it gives CASTPSSEETQYF.

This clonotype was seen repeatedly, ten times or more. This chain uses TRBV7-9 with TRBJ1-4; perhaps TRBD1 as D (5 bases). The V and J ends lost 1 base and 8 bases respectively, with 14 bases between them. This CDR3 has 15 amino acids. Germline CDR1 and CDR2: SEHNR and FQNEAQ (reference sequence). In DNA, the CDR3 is TGTGCCAGCAGCTTAGTTCCGGGACTGGGAGAAAAACTGTTTTTT. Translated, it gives CASSLVPGLGEKLFF.

The CDR3 loop is CASSLVRGLNTGELFF. As DNA, the CDR3 is TGTGCCAGCAGCTTAGTAAGAGGACTGAACACCGGGGAGCTGTTTTTT. This chain uses TRBV11-2 with TRBJ2-2; D might be TRBD2 (5 bases). V was shortened by 1 base and J by 1 base, with 10 bases between the two germline ends. CDR3 length: 16 residues. Germline CDR1 reads SGHAT; CDR2 reads FQNNGV.

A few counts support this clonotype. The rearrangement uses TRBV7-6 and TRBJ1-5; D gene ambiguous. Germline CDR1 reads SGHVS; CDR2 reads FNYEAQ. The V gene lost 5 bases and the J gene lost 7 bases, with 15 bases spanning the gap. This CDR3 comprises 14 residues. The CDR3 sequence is CASSAGPLNQPQHF. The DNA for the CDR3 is TGTGCCAGCAGCGCAGGACCATTAAACCAGCCCCAGCATTTT.

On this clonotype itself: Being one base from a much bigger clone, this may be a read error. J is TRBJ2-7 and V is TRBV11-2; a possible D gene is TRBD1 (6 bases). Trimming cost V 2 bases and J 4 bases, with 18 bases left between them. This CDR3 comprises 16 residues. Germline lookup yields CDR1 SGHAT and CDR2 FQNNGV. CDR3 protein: CASSLLGTRGFYEQYF. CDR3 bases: TGTGCCAGCAGCTTACTTGGGACAAGGGGTTTTTACGAGCAGTACTTC.

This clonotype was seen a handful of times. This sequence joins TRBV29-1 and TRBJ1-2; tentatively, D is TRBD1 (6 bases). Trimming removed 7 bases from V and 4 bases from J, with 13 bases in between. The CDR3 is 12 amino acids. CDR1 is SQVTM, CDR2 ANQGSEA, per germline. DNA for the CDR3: TGCAGCGCCGGGGGCCCAACCTATGGCTACACCTTC. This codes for CSAGGPTYGYTF. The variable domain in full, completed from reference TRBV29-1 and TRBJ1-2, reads SAVISQKPSRDICQRGTSLTIQCQVDSQVTMMFWYRQQPGQSLTLIATANQGSEATYESGFVIDKFPISRPNLTFSTLTVSNMSPEDSSIYLCSAGGPTYGYTFGSGTRLTVV.

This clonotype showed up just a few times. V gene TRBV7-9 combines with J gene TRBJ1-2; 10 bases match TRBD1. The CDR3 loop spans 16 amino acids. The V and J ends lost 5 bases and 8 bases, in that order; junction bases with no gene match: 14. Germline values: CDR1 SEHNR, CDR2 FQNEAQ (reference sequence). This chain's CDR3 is CASSHPWPGQGTGYTF. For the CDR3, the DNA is TGTGCCAGCAGCCATCCCTGGCCGGGACAGGGGACGGGCTACACCTTC.

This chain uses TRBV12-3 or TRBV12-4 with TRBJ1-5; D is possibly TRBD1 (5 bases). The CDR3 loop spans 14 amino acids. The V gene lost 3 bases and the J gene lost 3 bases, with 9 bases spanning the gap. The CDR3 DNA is TGTGCCAGCAGTTTCGAACAGGTCAATCAGCCCCAGCATTTT. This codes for CASSFEQVNQPQHF.